A single T cell receptor (beta chain) is shown here with its context. Its cognate antigen is unknown. It was RNA transcripts that yielded the amplified TCR beta CDR3 regions. The HTBI set primed first-round TCR CDR3 RT-PCR. MiXCR was run by TCRdb on the multiplex PCR reads, yielding one entry per CDR3 protein. Of 620,000 or so distinct CDR3 sequences detected, more than 14% appear once; the ten largest clones hold roughly an eighth. The sample is drawn from a study of T cells in Graves' hyperthyroidism and ophthalmopathy. Study-wide points: Blood samples included most of the expanded thyroid clonotypes exceeding 0.001.

Sequenced: blood. This receptor was identified in a woman in her forties or fifties with Graves' ophthalmopathy.

CDR3 DNA: TGTGCCAGCAGTTCGACCCAGGGCGGGCGTGAAAAACTGTTTTTT. It yields the protein CASSSTQGGREKLFF. The rearrangement joins TRBV28 to TRBJ1-4; maybe TRBD1 (5 bases). Per germline, CDR1 MDHEN and CDR2 SYDVKM. The CDR3 has 15 amino acids. Trimming took 4 bases from V and 7 from J, leaving 16 bases between them.